This T cell receptor beta chain was obtained from a study of cytomegalovirus exposure and HLA in healthy donors. The CDR3 consists of 14 residues. Trimming pared 0 bases from V and 3 bases from J, leaving 7 bases between. The germline V gene has CDR1 SGDLS and CDR2 YYNGEE. Researchers ran the PCR with 60 Vbeta and 13 Jbeta primers. The protocol was immunoSEQ multiplex PCR, while the TCRdb copy is restricted to in-frame clones and leaves out a portion. The top ten hold around 7.4% of the sample, which has roughly 66,000 clones, approximately 80% seen once. The rearrangement links TRBV9 to TRBJ2-1; D gene unclear. Specimen: PBMCs. The source of this sequence is a man between 18 and 35 years old in good health and CMV-seropositive. This chain's CDR3 is CASSVALGYNEQFF. The CDR3 nucleotides are TGTGCCAGCAGCGTAGCGCTAGGCTACAATGAGCAGTTCTTC.